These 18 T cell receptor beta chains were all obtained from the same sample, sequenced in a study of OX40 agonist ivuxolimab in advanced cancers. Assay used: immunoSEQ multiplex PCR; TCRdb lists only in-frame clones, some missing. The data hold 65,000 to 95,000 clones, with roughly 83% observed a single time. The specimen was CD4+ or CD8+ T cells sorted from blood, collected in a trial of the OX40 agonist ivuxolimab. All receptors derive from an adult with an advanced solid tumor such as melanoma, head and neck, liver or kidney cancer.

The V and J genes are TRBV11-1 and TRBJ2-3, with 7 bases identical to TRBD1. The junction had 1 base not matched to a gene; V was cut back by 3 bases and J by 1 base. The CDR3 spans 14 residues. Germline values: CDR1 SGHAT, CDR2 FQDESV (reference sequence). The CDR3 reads CASSFGTGTDTQYF. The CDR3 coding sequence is TGTGCCAGCAGCTTTGGGACAGGCACAGATACGCAGTATTTT.

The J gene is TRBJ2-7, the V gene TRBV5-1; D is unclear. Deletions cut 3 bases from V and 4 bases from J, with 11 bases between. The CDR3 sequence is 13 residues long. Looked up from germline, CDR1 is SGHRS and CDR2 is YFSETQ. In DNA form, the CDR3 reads TGCGCCAGCAGCTCGTCACCCCGGTACGAGCAGTACTTC. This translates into CASSSSPRYEQYF.

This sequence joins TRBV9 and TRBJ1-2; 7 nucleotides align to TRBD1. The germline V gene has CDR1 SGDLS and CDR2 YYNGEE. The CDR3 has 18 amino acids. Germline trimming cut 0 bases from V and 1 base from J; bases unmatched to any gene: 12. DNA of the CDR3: TGTGCCAGCAGCGTAGCAGCCTCGGGACAGACCTTTAACTATGGCTACACCTTC. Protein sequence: CASSVAASGQTFNYGYTF.

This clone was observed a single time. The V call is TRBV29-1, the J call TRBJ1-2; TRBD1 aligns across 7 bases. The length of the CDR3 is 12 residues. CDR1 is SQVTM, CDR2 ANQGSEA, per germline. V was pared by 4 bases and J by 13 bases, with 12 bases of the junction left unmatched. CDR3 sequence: CSVGLRTGETTF. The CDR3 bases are TGCAGCGTTGGCTTAAGAACAGGGGAAACCACCTTC.

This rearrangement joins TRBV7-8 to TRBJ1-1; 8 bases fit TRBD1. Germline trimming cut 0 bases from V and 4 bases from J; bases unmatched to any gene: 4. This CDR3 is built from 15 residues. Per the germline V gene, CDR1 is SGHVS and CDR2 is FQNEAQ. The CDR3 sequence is CASSLADRGSTEAFF. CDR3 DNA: TGTGCCAGCAGCTTAGCCGACAGGGGATCCACTGAAGCTTTCTTT.

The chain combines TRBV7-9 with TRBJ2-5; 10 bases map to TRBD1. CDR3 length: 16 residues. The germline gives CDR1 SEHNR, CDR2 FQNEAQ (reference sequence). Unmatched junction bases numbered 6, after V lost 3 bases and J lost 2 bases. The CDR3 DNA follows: TGTGCCAGCAGCTTCTACGACAGGGGGCAACAAGAGACCCAGTACTTC. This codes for CASSFYDRGQQETQYF. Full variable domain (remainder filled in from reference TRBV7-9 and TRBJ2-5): DTGVSQNPRHKITKRGQNVTFRCDPISEHNRLYWYRQTLGQGPEFLTYFQNEAQLEKSRLLSDRFSAERPKGSFSTLEIQRTEQGDSAMYLCASSFYDRGQQETQYFGPGTRLLVL.

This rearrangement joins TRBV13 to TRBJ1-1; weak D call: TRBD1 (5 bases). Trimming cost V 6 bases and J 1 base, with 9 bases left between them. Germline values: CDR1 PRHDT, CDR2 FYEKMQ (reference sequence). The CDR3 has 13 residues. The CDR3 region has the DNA TGTGCCAGCAGGCGGGGGTCGAACACTGAAGCTTTCTTT. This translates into CASRRGSNTEAFF.

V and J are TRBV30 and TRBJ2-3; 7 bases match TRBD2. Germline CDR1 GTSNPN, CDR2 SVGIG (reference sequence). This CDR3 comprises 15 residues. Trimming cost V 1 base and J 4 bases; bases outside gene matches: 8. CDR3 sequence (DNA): TGTGCCTGGAGTGAAGGAGCGGGATTGTCAGATACGCAGTATTTT. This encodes CAWSEGAGLSDTQYF.

The DNA of the CDR3 is TGTGCCAGCAGAGAGGGAGGGTCCTACAATGAGCAGTTCTTC. It yields the protein CASREGGSYNEQFF. V gene TRBV14 combines with J gene TRBJ2-1; 7 nucleotides align to TRBD2. The V segment lost 6 bases and the J segment 1 base; nucleotides outside the gene matches: 3. Germline V gene sequence: CDR1 SGHDN, CDR2 FVKESK. This CDR3 comprises 14 residues.

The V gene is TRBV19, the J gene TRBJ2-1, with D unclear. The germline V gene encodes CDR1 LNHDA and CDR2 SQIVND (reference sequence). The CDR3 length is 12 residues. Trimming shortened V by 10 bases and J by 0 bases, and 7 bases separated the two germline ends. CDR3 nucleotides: TGTGCCACGGCCCGCTCCTACAATGAGCAGTTCTTC. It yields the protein CATARSYNEQFF.

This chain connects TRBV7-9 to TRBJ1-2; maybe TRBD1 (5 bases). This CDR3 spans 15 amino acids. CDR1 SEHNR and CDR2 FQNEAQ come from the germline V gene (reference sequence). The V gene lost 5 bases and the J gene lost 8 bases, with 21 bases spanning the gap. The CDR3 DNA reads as TGTGCCAGCAGCCTGGCAGGACAACCGAGAGGAGGCTACACCTTC. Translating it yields CASSLAGQPRGGYTF.

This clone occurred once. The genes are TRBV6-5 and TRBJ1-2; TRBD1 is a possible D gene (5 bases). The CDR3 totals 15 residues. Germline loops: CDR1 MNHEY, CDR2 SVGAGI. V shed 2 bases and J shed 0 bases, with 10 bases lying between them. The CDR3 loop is CASSYGAASNYGYTF. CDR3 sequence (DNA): TGTGCCAGCAGTTACGGGGCAGCCTCTAACTATGGCTACACCTTC.

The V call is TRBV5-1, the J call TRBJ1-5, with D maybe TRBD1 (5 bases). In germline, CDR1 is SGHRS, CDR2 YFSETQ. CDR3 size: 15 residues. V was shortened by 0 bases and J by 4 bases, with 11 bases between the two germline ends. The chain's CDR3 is CASSLVGETNQPQHF. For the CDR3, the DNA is TGCGCCAGCAGCTTGGTAGGGGAAACTAATCAGCCCCAGCATTTT.

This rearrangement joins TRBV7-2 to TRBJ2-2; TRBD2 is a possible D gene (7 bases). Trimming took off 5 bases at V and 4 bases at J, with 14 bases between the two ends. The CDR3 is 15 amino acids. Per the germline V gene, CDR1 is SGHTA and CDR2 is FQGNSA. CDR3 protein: CASSPYREGTGELFF. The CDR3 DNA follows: TGTGCCAGCAGCCCATACAGGGAGGGCACCGGGGAGCTGTTTTTT.

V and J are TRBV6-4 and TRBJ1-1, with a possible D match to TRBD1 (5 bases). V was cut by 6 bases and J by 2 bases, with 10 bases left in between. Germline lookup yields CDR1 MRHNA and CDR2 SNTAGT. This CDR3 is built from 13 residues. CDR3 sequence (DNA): TGTGCCAGCAGGGATGACAGAAACACTGAAGCTTTCTTT. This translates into CASRDDRNTEAFF.

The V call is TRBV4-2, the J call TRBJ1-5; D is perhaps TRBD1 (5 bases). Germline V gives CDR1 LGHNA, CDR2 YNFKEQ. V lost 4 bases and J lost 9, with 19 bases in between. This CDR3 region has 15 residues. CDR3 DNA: TGTGCCAGCAGCCCCACCGGGCTACAGGACCCGCCCCAGCATTTT. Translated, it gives CASSPTGLQDPPQHF.

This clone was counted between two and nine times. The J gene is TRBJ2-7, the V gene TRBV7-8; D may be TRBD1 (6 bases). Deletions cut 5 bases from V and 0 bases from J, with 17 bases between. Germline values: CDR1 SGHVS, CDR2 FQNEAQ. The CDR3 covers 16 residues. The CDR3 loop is CASSAYRVQSSYEQYF. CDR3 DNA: TGTGCCAGCAGCGCCTACAGGGTCCAGAGCTCCTACGAGCAGTACTTC.

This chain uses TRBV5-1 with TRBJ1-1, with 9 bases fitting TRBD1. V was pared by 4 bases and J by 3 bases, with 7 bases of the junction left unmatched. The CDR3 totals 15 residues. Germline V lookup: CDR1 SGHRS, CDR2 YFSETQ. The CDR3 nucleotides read TGCGCCAGCAGCCTGGGACAGGGAGGGTACACTGAAGCTTTCTTT. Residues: CASSLGQGGYTEAFF.